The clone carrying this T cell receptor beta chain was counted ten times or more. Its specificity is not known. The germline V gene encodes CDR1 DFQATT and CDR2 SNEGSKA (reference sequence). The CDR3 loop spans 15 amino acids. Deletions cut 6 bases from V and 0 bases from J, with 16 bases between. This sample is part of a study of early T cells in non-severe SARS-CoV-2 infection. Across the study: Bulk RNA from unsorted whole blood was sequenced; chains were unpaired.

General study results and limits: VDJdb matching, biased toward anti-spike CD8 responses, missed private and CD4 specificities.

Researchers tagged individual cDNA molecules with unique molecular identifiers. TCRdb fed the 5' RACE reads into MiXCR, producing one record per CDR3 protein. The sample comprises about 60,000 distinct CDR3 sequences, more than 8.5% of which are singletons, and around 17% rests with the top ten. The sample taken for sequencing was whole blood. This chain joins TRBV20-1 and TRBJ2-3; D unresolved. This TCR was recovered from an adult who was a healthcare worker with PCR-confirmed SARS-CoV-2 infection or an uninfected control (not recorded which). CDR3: CSAHSGLESTDTQYF. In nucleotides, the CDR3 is TGCAGTGCGCATAGTGGGCTAGAAAGCACAGATACGCAGTATTTT.